Reported below is one T cell receptor (beta chain). Method: immunoSEQ multiplex PCR; TCRdb's copy keeps in-frame clones and lacks some. Among about 150,000 clones listed, 88% were seen once. Germline-derived CDR1 and CDR2 are SGHNT and YYREEE (reference sequence). CDR3 length: 14 amino acids. V was clipped by 2 bases and J by 3 bases; unmatched bases: 3. This sample is drawn from a study of control samples from healthy donors and cancer patients. The chain combines TRBV5-4 with TRBJ2-7; 9 bases align to TRBD1. The source material was blood. The TCR originated in a man younger than 30 in good health. CDR3 nucleotide sequence: TGTGCCAGCAGCTTAGGGGACAGGGACTACGAGCAGTACTTC. It yields the protein CASSLGDRDYEQYF.